This T cell receptor beta chain was sequenced for a study of T cell responses to AZD1222 COVID-19 vaccine. Looking at the study overall: Analysis merged second doses at about 4 or about 12 weeks. Regarding the study as a whole: Spike-specific TCR breadth and depth went up after people got two AZD1222 doses. Baseline seropositivity occurred in only six AZD1222 recipients.

This clone appeared once. Its antigen is currently unknown. Germline CDR1 reads SGHTA; CDR2 reads FQGNSA. This CDR3 contains 14 residues. V shed 1 base and J 4 bases; nucleotides not matched to a gene: 1. The assay was immunoSEQ multiplex PCR, and TCRdb's table has in-frame clones only and misses some. The sample records 130,000 to 150,000 clones, roughly 88% being singletons. Material: peripheral blood, obtained on day 0 of AZD1222 vaccination. This clonotype was sampled from an adult in good health. The V and J genes are TRBV7-2 and TRBJ2-5; TRBD2 agrees at 9 bases. The CDR3 sequence: CASSLVAGVETQYF. The CDR3 DNA sequence: TGTGCCAGCAGCTTAGTAGCGGGGGTAGAGACCCAGTACTTC.